This T cell receptor (beta chain) derives from a study of blood T cell repertoires in COVID-19. Study at large: Sites in the United States, Italy and Spain provided acute and convalescent COVID-19 samples.

Methods used by the authors: Reference gene primer amplification in the assay estimated nucleated cell counts. The table came from immunoSEQ multiplex PCR; TCRdb's copy has only in-frame clones and leaves some out. V and J calls and clone size come straight from that table; D and trimming were deduced from the DNA. The data show over 90,000 clones, with 85% to 90% seen just once and 10% to 15% held by the top ten. Concerning this clone: The sample holds other DNA sequences that translate to the same CDR3.

This sequence originates from a woman aged 55 to 70 in a cohort sampled during active or convalescent COVID-19. The sample consisted of peripheral blood.

CDR3 nucleotides: TGTGCCAGCAGCCGAGGACAGGGAAACACTGAAGCTTTCTTT. Translated, it gives CASSRGQGNTEAFF. The chain is built from TRBV3-1 (or the pseudogene TRBV3-2) and TRBJ1-1, with 8 bases aligning to TRBD1. V dropped 4 bases and J dropped 2; count of bases not matched to a gene: 3. This CDR3 region has 14 residues. Germline lookup yields CDR1 LGHDT and CDR2 YNNKEL (reference sequence).